Below, one T cell receptor beta chain is given with its context. Its target is not known. The CDR3 ends on some other residue instead of the conserved phenylalanine or tryptophan, so this is likely a read error. The DNA is left out, because the CDR3 cannot be placed on it with certainty; the CDR3 is given as TCRdb lists it. The assay was immunoSEQ multiplex PCR, and TCRdb's table has in-frame clones only and misses some. Of about 99,000 clones listed, 70% to 90% are singletons. This sample is part of a study of T cell responses to AZD1222 COVID-19 vaccine. Study-level information: The study pooled second doses at about 4 or about 12 weeks.

The length of the CDR3 is 14 amino acids, counting both ends. Germline-derived CDR1 and CDR2 are MNHNS and SASEGT. Study-level points and caveats: Donor demographics were predominantly white British with a female majority; clonal diversity may be underestimated. After the peak T cell response, and only then, were repertoires sampled. Baseline antibody screening turned up just 6 or 7 seropositive AZD1222 recipients.

The receptor's source is an adult in good health. The sequences come from peripheral blood, collected on day 0 of AZD1222 vaccination. The J gene is TRBJ1-1, the V gene TRBV6-1. CDR3: CASSDMEGLPPYIL.